This T cell receptor (beta chain) was identified in a study of beta chain features in type 1 diabetes. This clone was observed a handful of times. Its cognate antigen is unknown. Study-wide points: It was among patients, rather than healthy donors, that naive, central memory and Treg TCRB repertoires appeared more similar. Type 1 diabetes patients showed a moderate but significant shortening of TCRB CDR3s in all four CD4+ subsets.

J was trimmed by 0 bases and V by 9 bases; bases with no gene match: 5. Germline assignment: CDR1 MNHNS and CDR2 SASEGT. The CDR3 runs 14 residues. Sorting based on CD45RO/CCR7/CD25/CD127/CD95/CD27 separated CD4+ naive, central memory, regulatory and stem cell-like memory cells. TCRB transcripts that were expressed got sequenced, as all of the isolated RNA had been reverse transcribed. TCRdb keeps only in-frame clones here, not all; method: immunoSEQ multiplex PCR. The data contain some 700,000 clones, around 15% of them seen just once; the ten biggest clones take up roughly 0.022%. Sequencing was carried out using naive CD4+ T cells from blood. The receptor comes from a man between 18 and 29 years old with type 1 diabetes. V gene TRBV6-1 combines with J gene TRBJ2-1, with TRBD1 matching over 7 bases. The CDR3 bases are TGTGCCAGTACGGGACAGTCCTCCTACAATGAGCAGTTCTTC. Its translation is CASTGQSSYNEQFF.